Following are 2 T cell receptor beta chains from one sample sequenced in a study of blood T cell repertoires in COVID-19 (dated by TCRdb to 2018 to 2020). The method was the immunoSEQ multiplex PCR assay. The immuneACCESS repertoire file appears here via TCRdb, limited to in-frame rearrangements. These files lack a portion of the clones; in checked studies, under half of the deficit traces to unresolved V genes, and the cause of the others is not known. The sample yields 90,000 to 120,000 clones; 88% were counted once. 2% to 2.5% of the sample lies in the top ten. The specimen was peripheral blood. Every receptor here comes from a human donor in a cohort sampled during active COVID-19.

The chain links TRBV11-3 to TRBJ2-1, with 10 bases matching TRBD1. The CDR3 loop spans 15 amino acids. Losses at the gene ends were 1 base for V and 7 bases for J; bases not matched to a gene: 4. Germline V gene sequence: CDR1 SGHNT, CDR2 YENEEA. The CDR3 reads CASSLGDRGGNEQFF. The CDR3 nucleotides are TGTGCCAGCAGCTTAGGGGACAGGGGTGGGAATGAGCAGTTCTTC.

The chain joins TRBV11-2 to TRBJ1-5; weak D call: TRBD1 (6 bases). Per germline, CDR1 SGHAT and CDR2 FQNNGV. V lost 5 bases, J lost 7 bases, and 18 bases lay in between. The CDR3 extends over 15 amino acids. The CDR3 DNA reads TGTGCCAGCAGCCCCCCTGGACAGTCAAACCAGCCCCAGCATTTT. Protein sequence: CASSPPGQSNQPQHF.